This entry is about one T cell receptor (beta chain). The data derive from a study of resident and recirculating memory T cells in vitiligo. Across the whole study: No cells were sorted; samples were homogenized just before genomic DNA extraction.

Produced via immunoSEQ multiplex PCR; TCRdb's table is partial and in-frame only. The sample carries around 70,000 clones, about nine tenths recorded once. The source is a male donor with vitiligo. Sequenced material: blood.

The CDR3 region is CASSLSIDGYTF. The DNA of the CDR3 is TGTGCCAGCAGCTTGAGTATAGATGGCTACACCTTC. This chain joins TRBV5-6 and TRBJ1-2; D remains ambiguous. Germline CDR1 is SGHDT and CDR2 is YYEEEE. V dropped 1 base and J dropped 6 bases, with 7 bases sitting between them. CDR3 size: 12 residues.